Described below is a single TCR beta chain sequence and its context. This clone was recorded a few times. Its target antigen remains unknown. No base quality values were provided; no much bigger clone lies one nucleotide off. The sample originates from a study of blood T cell repertoires in COVID-19 (TCRdb year 2020). For context, the study as a whole: Collaborator samples came from the United States, Italy and Spain and covered acute and convalescent phases of COVID-19. Where available, HLA class I and class II types were taken from metadata supplied by the sample provider and were not determined by assay-based typing. Samples were obtained from the ongoing ImmuneRACE study (first 160 participants) and from some 1,300 subjects provided by 6 global collaborators. The sample metadata nearly always contained a de-identified subject ID, COVID-19 status, age in years and sex. Subjects who had been exposed to COVID-19, were actively infected with it, or had recovered from it provided the deeply sampled blood TCRbeta repertoires that made up the dataset. The material from the prospective study consisted of cDNA or gDNA derived from T cells, B-cell-depleted T cells, or PBMCs. The repertoires were released in a freely available public database intended as a resource for research on the immune response to SARS-CoV-2.

TCRbeta CDR3 regions were amplified from genomic DNA by means of the immunoSEQ Assay, a bias-controlled multiplex PCR. The paper's data handling went like this. Nucleated cell counts per sample were estimated from amplification of reference gene primers within the assay. To quantify the absolute abundance of each unique TCRbeta CDR3 rearrangement, sequence reads were collapsed and filtered. For each sample, productive Simpson clonality was calculated by taking the square root of Simpson's diversity index across productive rearrangements. The immuneACCESS repertoire file appears here via TCRdb, limited to in-frame rearrangements. These files lack a portion of the clones; in checked studies, under half of the deficit traces to unresolved V genes, and the cause of the others is not known. The D gene and trimming were derived from the DNA, and the V and J assignments and clone size from that table. This sample lists some 270,000 clones; 70% to 90% were detected once. Clones ranked in the top ten supply approximately 10% of the sample.

CDR1 and CDR2 (MGHRA, YSYEKL) derive from the germline V gene. Trimming takes 7 bases off V and 6 bases off J; junction bases not matched to a gene: 9. The CDR3 measures 15 amino acids from cysteine to phenylalanine. CDR3 DNA only is kept here, 45 bases in frame from base 1. General findings and caveats noted by the study authors: Clinical and demographic metadata were provided uncurated, with the amount varying by source and participant.

The collaborating institutions used their own protocols to collect whole blood in K2EDTA tubes. For TCRbeta analysis, collaborator samples were shipped as frozen whole blood, as isolated PBMCs, or as DNA extracted from either sample type. This clonotype originated in a woman aged 70 to 79 with acute or convalescent COVID-19. Input material: peripheral blood. The chain links TRBV4-1 with TRBJ2-1; 10 middle bases align to TRBD2. CDR3 protein: CASTPAGGLGNEQFF. The DNA sequence is TGCGCCAGCACCCCAGCGGGGGGGCTTGGCAATGAGCAGTTCTTC.